The rows below give T cell receptor beta chains drawn from one sample of a study of human T cells and chemical hapten exposure. TCRdb re-analysed the RACE reads in MiXCR, keeping a single row per CDR3 protein. The repertoire has 300,000 to 450,000 distinct CDR3 sequences, less than 6.5% of them found once; the top ten carry 2.6%. Sequencing used whole blood, obtained in connection with sensitization to the hapten diphenylcyclopropenone (DPC). These receptors were collected from a woman between 50 and 59 years old with alopecia areata. Some clones in this sample may be carry-over from other donors' samples. Both conserved end residues are part of each CDR3. The D gene is left open where the match is weak. A row's size may be missing; if present it is once, few, many or a size class.

D: -; V: TRBV21-1; size: many; J: TRBJ2-5; DNA: TGTGCCAGCAGCAAAGCCTCGGACAGCCGAGAGACCCAGTACTTC; CDR3: CASSKASDSRETQYF
D: -; V: TRBV3-1; size: -; J: TRBJ1-1; DNA: TGTGCCAGCAGCTTTGGCGATGGTGGGACTGAAGCTTTCTTT; CDR3: CASSFGDGGTEAFF
D: -; V: TRBV7-8; size: many; J: TRBJ1-2; DNA: TGTGCCAGCAGCTTAAGCGGGGGCGCCTATGGCTACACCTTC; CDR3: CASSLSGGAYGYTF
D: TRBD2; V: TRBV20-1; size: few; J: TRBJ2-1; DNA: TGCAGTGCTGCCCATAGCGGGAGCTCCTACAATGAGCAGTTCTTC; CDR3: CSAAHSGSSYNEQFF
D: -; V: TRBV6-2/TRBV6-3; size: many; J: TRBJ2-1; DNA: TGTGCCAGCAGAAACAGCGGCGGGGCGGGGGCCCACAATGAGCAGTTCTTC; CDR3: CASRNSGGAGAHNEQFF
D: -; V: TRBV20-1; size: -; J: TRBJ1-4; DNA: TGCAGTGTCAGGGAGGTTAATGAAAAACTGTTTTTT; CDR3: CSVREVNEKLFF
D: TRBD2; V: TRBV7-2; size: many; J: TRBJ2-3; DNA: TGTGCCAGCAGCTTTTCTAGCGGGGGCCCAGATACGCAGTATTTT; CDR3: CASSFSSGGPDTQYF
D: TRBD1; V: TRBV13; size: -; J: TRBJ2-3; DNA: TGTGCCAGCAGCTTTCTGGAGGACAGGAGGAGAGATACGCAGTATTTT; CDR3: CASSFLEDRRRDTQYF
D: TRBD2; V: TRBV20-1; size: -; J: TRBJ2-2; DNA: TGCAGTGCCCCGGGAGGGGCCGGGGAGCTGTTTTTT; CDR3: CSAPGGAGELFF
D: -; V: TRBV6-1; size: many; J: TRBJ2-1; DNA: TGTGCCAGCACCTCCGGTATGGGGAGGAATGAGCAGTTCTTC; CDR3: CASTSGMGRNEQFF
D: -; V: TRBV20-1; size: many; J: TRBJ1-5; DNA: TGCAGTGCTAGAGGTGGAAACGGGCAGCCCCAGCATTTT; CDR3: CSARGGNGQPQHF
D: TRBD2; V: TRBV6-4; size: few; J: TRBJ2-3; DNA: TGTGCCAGCATGACTAGCGGGGGGGCCGCAGATACGCAGTATTTT; CDR3: CASMTSGGAADTQYF
D: TRBD1; V: TRBV24-1; size: many; J: TRBJ2-7; DNA: TGTGCCACCAGTGATCGCGGACAGGCCGGCTACGAGCAGTACTTC; CDR3: CATSDRGQAGYEQYF
D: -; V: TRBV7-2; size: many; J: TRBJ1-1; DNA: TGTGCCAGCAGCCTAGGACGGGAGAACACTGAAGCTTTCTTT; CDR3: CASSLGRENTEAFF
D: TRBD1; V: TRBV29-1; size: many; J: TRBJ2-7; DNA: TGCAGCGTCTCCGGGACAGGGTCCTACGAGCAGTACTTC; CDR3: CSVSGTGSYEQYF
D: TRBD2; V: TRBV5-1; size: many; J: TRBJ2-3; DNA: TGCGCCAGCAGCTCTGGGACTAACACAGATACGCAGTATTTT; CDR3: CASSSGTNTDTQYF